The 5 T cell receptor beta chains given below trace back to one sample, sequenced in a study of regulatory T cells in long-lasting Graves disease. HTBI primers from iRepertoire and Arm-PCR of CDR3 regions yielded the TCR beta libraries. Using its own MiXCR run on the multiplex PCR reads, TCRdb lists one record per CDR3 protein. The sample has 360,000 or so distinct CDR3 sequences, roughly 25% seen once; the top ten hold 25% to 30%. The time point was: persistent/refractory GD, antithyroid drugs over 5 years with positive TRAb. There was RNA extracted from PBMCs, and the TCR library was made from it. Source: peripheral blood mononuclear cells (PBMCs), taken when the disease was refractory, from a patient treated with antithyroid drugs. Source of these receptors: a woman in her thirties or forties with Graves disease.

This chain joins TRBV7-2 and TRBJ2-7; TRBD1 aligns across 7 bases. The junction had 5 bases not matched to a gene; V was cut back by 4 bases and J by 5 bases. Germline V CDR1 and CDR2: SGHTA, FQGNSA. This CDR3 is 13 amino acids long. The CDR3 here is CASSSYRGHEQYF. CDR3 DNA sequence: TGTGCCAGCAGCTCCTACAGGGGCCACGAGCAGTACTTC.

The V call is TRBV9, the J call TRBJ2-5; D is undetermined. This CDR3 region has 13 residues. Trimming shortened V by 3 bases and J by 2 bases, and 8 bases separated the two germline ends. Per germline, CDR1 SGDLS and CDR2 YYNGEE. CDR3 sequence reads: CASSGTLQETQYF. The CDR3 bases are TGTGCCAGCAGCGGTACGCTACAAGAGACCCAGTACTTC.

This clonotype has at least ten counts. The gene calls are TRBV28 and TRBJ1-5; no reliable D call. Trimming removed 5 bases at V and 0 bases at J, with 11 bases between. The germline gives CDR1 MDHEN, CDR2 SYDVKM. This CDR3 is built from 15 residues. The CDR3 region has the DNA TGTGCCAGCAGTCAAGATTATTATAGCAATCAGCCCCAGCATTTT. Translating it yields CASSQDYYSNQPQHF.

This clonotype was counted at least ten times. The gene calls are TRBV27 and TRBJ1-1; no reliable D call. The V and J ends lost 3 bases and 0 bases respectively, with 8 bases between them. The germline V gene has CDR1 MNHEY and CDR2 SMNVEV (reference sequence). CDR3 length: 14 amino acids. As DNA, the CDR3 is TGTGCCAGCAGTTTTTCCAGGTTGAACACTGAAGCTTTCTTT. Translating it yields CASSFSRLNTEAFF.

This clonotype was recorded at least ten times. The rearrangement joins TRBV20-1 to TRBJ1-1; D perhaps matches TRBD1 (5 bases). The CDR3 consists of 14 residues. In germline, CDR1 is DFQATT, CDR2 SNEGSKA (reference sequence). V lost 0 bases to trimming and J lost 1 base, with 9 bases between them. The CDR3 bases are TGCAGTGCTAGAGATCTGCAGGGGAACACTGAAGCTTTCTTT. Its protein is CSARDLQGNTEAFF.